This TCR beta chain came from a study of blood T cells in healthy people across ages. Germline assignment: CDR1 ENHRY and CDR2 SYGVKD. This CDR3 region has 14 residues. This clonotype was counted between two and nine times. Combining a sample-barcoded 5' primer with a J-beta primer mix, a second PCR ran for 7 to 11 cycles. One entry per CDR3 protein results from TCRdb running MiXCR on the 5' RACE reads. The sample lists 250,000 to 300,000 distinct CDR3 sequences, roughly 27% seen once, with over 25% in the top ten. The chain joins TRBV10-3 to TRBJ2-5; D is undetermined. The DNA end favors TRBJ2-7, so the J call may be wrong. The source material was blood. The clonotype was recovered from a woman between 70 and 85 years old in good health. The CDR3 protein is CAINTFPTSYEQYF. The CDR3 region has the DNA TGTGCCATCAATACATTTCCTACCTCCTACGAGCAGTACTTC.